These T cell receptor beta chains were read from a single sample in a study of siplizumab effects on memory and regulatory T cells. Sequencing used immunoSEQ multiplex PCR; TCRdb keeps in-frame clones, though not all of them. Among roughly 40,000 clones, 89% were seen once, and the ten largest hold around 0.25%. Sequencing used naive CD4+ T cells sorted from blood. The receptors come from a human donor in good health. Both conserved end residues are part of each CDR3. D genes are given only for firm matches. Clone size is not always given. Where it is, it says once, few, many or a class for expanded clones.

J,V,D,size,CDR3,DNA
TRBJ2-7,TRBV25-1,TRBD1,NA,CASSKGQTYEQYF,TGTGCCAGCAGTAAGGGACAGACCTACGAGCAGTACTTC
TRBJ2-3,TRBV5-1,NA,NA,CASSLGPPRADTQYF,TGCGCCAGCAGCTTGGGCCCGCCAAGGGCAGATACGCAGTATTTT
TRBJ2-7,TRBV5-6,NA,NA,CASSLGRPTYEQYF,TGTGCCAGCAGCTTGGGCAGGCCCACCTACGAGCAGTACTTC
TRBJ1-1,TRBV5-6,NA,NA,CASSLRLYGNTEAFF,TGTGCCAGCAGCTTGCGGTTATATGGGAACACTGAAGCTTTCTTT
TRBJ2-7,TRBV7-5,NA,NA,CARSLALGRCEQYF,TGTGCCAGAAGCTTAGCTCTTGGCCGTTGCGAGCAGTACTTC
TRBJ2-7,TRBV28,NA,NA,CASRDRTYEQYF,TGTGCCAGTCGGGACCGGACCTACGAGCAGTACTTC
TRBJ2-3,TRBV29-1,NA,few,CSLGRPYF,TGCAGCCTGGGACGGCCGTATTTT
TRBJ2-3,TRBV4-2,NA,NA,CASSTPGTDTQYF,TGTGCCAGCAGTACGCCCGGCACAGATACGCAGTATTTT
TRBJ1-1,TRBV5-1,NA,NA,CASSLRDLNTEAFF,TGCGCCAGCAGCCTTAGGGACCTTAACACTGAAGCTTTCTTT
TRBJ1-1,TRBV5-4,NA,NA,CASSPPGALSTEAFF,TGTGCCAGCAGCCCTCCCGGCGCCCTTAGCACTGAAGCTTTCTTT
TRBJ1-2,TRBV5-4,NA,NA,CASSAPLLNYGYTF,TGTGCCAGCAGCGCACCACTGCTAAACTATGGCTACACCTTC
TRBJ2-4,TRBV4-1,NA,NA,CASSQPTEVPAKNIQYF,TGCGCCAGCAGCCAACCTACGGAGGTTCCGGCCAAAAACATTCAGTACTTC
TRBJ1-1,TRBV7-9,NA,few,CASSPPGADNTEAFF,TGTGCCAGCAGCCCCCCAGGGGCAGATAACACTGAAGCTTTCTTT
TRBJ1-1,TRBV19,NA,NA,CASSVQGYDTEAFF,TGTGCCAGTAGTGTTCAGGGTTATGACACTGAAGCTTTCTTT
TRBJ2-1,TRBV6-5,NA,NA,CASTGRVGYNEQFF,TGTGCCAGCACGGGCAGGGTTGGCTACAATGAGCAGTTCTTC
TRBJ1-4,TRBV21-1,NA,NA,CASSKPGDTNEKLFF,TGTGCCAGCAGCAAACCCGGGGATACTAATGAAAAACTGTTTTTT
TRBJ2-2,TRBV2,NA,NA,CASSEKGAGTGELFF,TGTGCCAGCAGTGAAAAGGGAGCGGGCACCGGGGAGCTGTTTTTT
TRBJ1-2,TRBV19,NA,NA,CASSISRAGSYGYTF,TGTGCCAGTAGTATAAGTAGGGCCGGGAGCTATGGCTACACCTTC
TRBJ1-2,TRBV6-1,NA,NA,CASSEQRQLNKGYTF,TGTGCCAGCAGTGAGCAAAGGCAACTTAATAAGGGCTACACCTTC
TRBJ2-1,TRBV2,TRBD2,NA,CASIPPSGTSGFNEQFF,TGTGCCAGCATTCCTCCCTCCGGGACTAGCGGGTTCAATGAGCAGTTCTTC
TRBJ1-1,TRBV5-4,TRBD1,NA,CASSRNRGFSTEAFF,TGTGCCAGCAGCAGAAACAGGGGCTTTAGCACTGAAGCTTTCTTT
TRBJ1-5,TRBV6-5,NA,NA,CASSRQLSEQPQHF,TGTGCCAGCAGTCGACAGTTATCGGAACAGCCCCAGCATTTT
TRBJ2-3,TRBV6-1,NA,NA,CASRPLGVGPDTQYF,TGTGCCAGCAGACCGTTGGGGGTCGGTCCAGATACGCAGTATTTT
TRBJ2-1,TRBV27,NA,NA,CASREGPKYEQFF,TGTGCCAGCAGGGAGGGGCCTAAATATGAGCAGTTCTTC
TRBJ2-1,TRBV11-2,NA,NA,CASSSSGNSYNEQFF,TGTGCCAGCAGCTCGAGCGGAAACTCCTACAATGAGCAGTTCTTC
TRBJ1-5,TRBV19,TRBD1,NA,CASSIGQGGNQPQHF,TGTGCCAGTAGTATAGGACAGGGGGGGAATCAGCCCCAGCATTTT
TRBJ2-7,TRBV5-4,TRBD2,NA,CASSSVAGGPDEQYF,TGTGCCAGCAGCTCGGTGGCGGGAGGGCCTGACGAGCAGTACTTC
TRBJ2-1,TRBV7-3,NA,NA,CASSLTMSRGNEQFF,TGTGCCAGCAGCTTAACTATGTCTAGGGGCAATGAGCAGTTCTTC
TRBJ1-2,TRBV7-2,NA,NA,CASSLELGRGRDGYTF,TGTGCCAGCAGCTTAGAGTTAGGGCGGGGGAGAGATGGCTACACCTTC
TRBJ1-1,TRBV30,TRBD1,few,CAWTRQGIFTEAFF,TGTGCCTGGACCAGACAGGGAATATTCACTGAAGCTTTCTTT
TRBJ2-5,TRBV25-1,TRBD1,NA,CASGGQKGEETQYF,TGTGCCAGCGGGGGACAGAAAGGGGAGGAGACCCAGTACTTC
TRBJ1-2,TRBV18,NA,NA,CASSPDSYYGYTF,TGTGCCAGCTCACCCGACAGTTACTATGGCTACACCTTC
TRBJ1-3,TRBV7-9,NA,NA,CATPKGHNRRPFSGNTIYF,TGTGCCACCCCGAAAGGGCACAACAGACGCCCCTTCTCTGGAAACACCATATATTTT
TRBJ1-2,TRBV4-2,NA,NA,CASSQEGVLLYTF,TGTGCCAGCAGCCAAGAGGGGGTTTTATTGTACACCTTC
TRBJ2-6,TRBV7-9,TRBD1,NA,CASSLAFFGTDSGANVLTF,TGTGCCAGCAGCTTAGCCTTCTTCGGGACAGACTCTGGGGCCAACGTCCTGACTTTC